Listed below are T cell receptor beta chains from one sample, sequenced in a study of OX40 agonist ivuxolimab in advanced cancers. Here immunoSEQ multiplex PCR was the method, and the copy in TCRdb shows in-frame clones only, minus some. The data hold 90,000 to 150,000 clones, with approximately 90% observed a single time. Here the sequenced sample was CD4+ or CD8+ T cells sorted from blood, taken in a trial of the OX40 agonist ivuxolimab. The receptors were gathered from an adult with an advanced solid tumor such as melanoma, head and neck, liver or kidney cancer. CDR3s include the opening cysteine and the closing phenylalanine or tryptophan. The D gene is left open where the match is weak. Size is stated for part of the rows, as once, few or many counts, or as a class when the clone is expanded.

>NA|NA|TRBV5-1|TRBJ2-5
TGCGCCAGCAGCTTGGTTGAGACCCAGTACTTC
CASSLVETQYF
>NA|NA|TRBV28|TRBJ1-2
TGTGCCAGCTCAGAGGCCGGGGAAGGGGGTAACTATGGCTACACCTTC
CASSEAGEGGNYGYTF
>NA|NA|TRBV28|TRBJ2-7
TGTGCCAGCAGTTTAGGGGCAGCGACCTACGAGCAGTACTTC
CASSLGAATYEQYF
>NA|NA|TRBV7-9|TRBJ1-3
TGTGCCAGCAGCTTAGAGGGGTTTGGAAACACCATATATTTT
CASSLEGFGNTIYF
>NA|NA|TRBV5-6|TRBJ2-7
TGTGCCAGCACCCCCCCCGGACAGACCTACGAGCAGTACTTC
CASTPPGQTYEQYF
>NA|NA|TRBV5-6|TRBJ2-1
TGTGCCAGCAGCTTAGCTGGGGCGGCAAACCGCGATGAGCAGTTCTTC
CASSLAGAANRDEQFF
>NA|NA|TRBV30|TRBJ2-2
TGTGCCTGGAGTGTACCAGGGTTGCACACCGGGGAGCTGTTTTTT
CAWSVPGLHTGELFF
>NA|NA|TRBV7-2|TRBJ1-2
TGTGCCAGCAGCCCTGACCCTAGGGGGAGCTATGGCTACACCTTC
CASSPDPRGSYGYTF
>NA|few|TRBV27|TRBJ1-5
TGTGCCAGCAGTTCGGCCCGCAATCAGCCCCAGCATTTT
CASSSARNQPQHF
>NA|once|TRBV20-1|TRBJ1-1
TGCAGTGCCTTTACATTGGTGGCTTTCTTT
CSAFTLVAFF
>NA|NA|TRBV7-2|TRBJ1-1
TGTGCCAGCAGCTTTGGGAACACTGAAGCTTTCTTT
CASSFGNTEAFF
>NA|NA|TRBV30|TRBJ2-7
TGTGCCTGGAGGGATATCGGGGACGAGCAGTACTTC
CAWRDIGDEQYF
>NA|once|TRBV19|TRBJ2-7
TGTGCCAGTTCGGTGTCCAGGAACTCCTACGAGCAGTACTTC
CASSVSRNSYEQYF
>TRBD1|NA|TRBV19|TRBJ2-3
TGTGCCAGTAGTATAGGGGGACAGACCTCCACAGATACGCAGTATTTT
CASSIGGQTSTDTQYF
>NA|NA|TRBV5-1|TRBJ1-1
TGCGCCAGCAGCGTCCGGGACTATGGAAGCACTGAAGCTTTCTTT
CASSVRDYGSTEAFF
>TRBD1|NA|TRBV28|TRBJ2-2
TGTGCCAGCAGTTTGCGGGACAGGAAAGGGGAGCTGTTTTTT
CASSLRDRKGELFF
>TRBD1|NA|TRBV7-8|TRBJ1-2
TGTGCCAGCAGCCTACAGGGGTATGGCTACACCTTC
CASSLQGYGYTF
>NA|NA|TRBV10-3|TRBJ1-4
TGTGCCATCAGGAACAGGGAGGATGGTGAAAAACTGTTTTTT
CAIRNREDGEKLFF
>NA|NA|TRBV15|TRBJ1-2
TGTGCCACCAGCAGAGGTCCCGGGACCGGTGGCTACACCTTC
CATSRGPGTGGYTF
>TRBD1|NA|TRBV6-5|TRBJ2-7
TGTGCCAGCAGTTACTCGGGACAGGGACGTCGGGAGCAGTACTTC
CASSYSGQGRREQYF